This T cell receptor beta chain was identified during a study of blood T cell repertoires in COVID-19. This CDR3 spans 16 amino acids. V was cut by 6 bases and J by 6 bases, with 26 bases left in between. CDR1 is SQVTM and CDR2 is ANQGSEA in the germline V gene. Only in-frame clones appear in the TCRdb table, and some are missing; sequencing was by immunoSEQ multiplex PCR. Of 130,000 to 150,000 clones listed, around 84% were seen once; the top ten hold approximately 12%. V and J are TRBV29-1 and TRBJ1-1; D perhaps matches TRBD1 (6 bases). The sample taken for sequencing was peripheral blood. The sequence was collected from a man in his 60s with active or convalescent COVID-19. The CDR3 DNA follows: TGCAGCGTGCAGGGGTTTGGAGTCGGGATGTCCCCTGAAGCTTTCTTT. Its translation is CSVQGFGVGMSPEAFF. Full variable domain (remainder filled in from reference TRBV29-1 and TRBJ1-1): SAVISQKPSRDICQRGTSLTIQCQVDSQVTMMFWYRQQPGQSLTLIATANQGSEATYESGFVIDKFPISRPNLTFSTLTVSNMSPEDSSIYLCSVQGFGVGMSPEAFFGQGTRLTVV.